A single sample is the source of the 5 T cell receptor beta chains below, sequenced in a study of post-analysis software for immune sequencing data. The TCR beta cDNA libraries carried unique molecular identifiers. TCRdb re-called the PCR reads with MiXCR, one entry per CDR3 protein. This repertoire shows approximately 730,000 distinct CDR3 sequences, about 27% found once; its top ten account for around 0.6%. Their specific antigens are unknown. General study findings and limits: Controls showed lower frequencies than patients for several TRBV segments, and TRBV5-6, TRBV5-1 and TRBV20-1 were among these.

The sequenced sample consisted of blood. These receptors were collected from a girl between 10 and 17 years old with multiple sclerosis.

This chain links TRBV5-1 with TRBJ1-1; D is unclear. V was trimmed by 0 bases and J by 0 bases, leaving 12 bases between them. CDR1 is SGHRS and CDR2 is YFSETQ in the germline V gene. This CDR3 is built from 16 residues. Here the CDR3 DNA reads TGCGCCAGCAGCTTGGCCAACCCAGGTATGAACACTGAAGCTTTCTTT. Protein: CASSLANPGMNTEAFF. Full variable domain (outside the CDR3, taken from reference TRBV5-1 and TRBJ1-1): KAGVTQTPRYLIKTRGQQVTLSCSPISGHRSVSWYQQTPGQGLQFLFEYFSETQRNKGNFPGRFSGRQFSNSRSEMNVSTLELGDSALYLCASSLANPGMNTEAFFGQGTRLTVV.

The chain carries TRBV5-1 and TRBJ2-1, with 8 bases fitting TRBD1. The CDR3 length is 13 residues. J lost 8 bases, V lost 5 bases, and 6 bases had no gene match. The germline V gene encodes CDR1 SGHRS and CDR2 YFSETQ. CDR3 DNA sequence: TGCGCCAGCAGAGCGGACAGGGACCATGAGCAGTTCTTC. Its protein is CASRADRDHEQFF.

This clonotype was counted between two and nine times. This chain connects TRBV10-3 to TRBJ2-7; D remains unclear. Germline V CDR1 and CDR2: ENHRY, SYGVKD. The CDR3 runs 14 residues. With 2 bases removed from V and 0 bases from J, the gap between germline ends came to 8 bases. CDR3 residues: CAISEPAISYEQYF. The CDR3 DNA follows: TGTGCCATCAGTGAGCCGGCTATCTCCTACGAGCAGTACTTC.

This clonotype came up a few times. The chain combines TRBV15 with TRBJ1-2; perhaps TRBD1 as D (5 bases). The V end lost 3 bases, the J end lost 4 bases, and 12 bases lay between the germline ends. CDR1 and CDR2 from the germline V gene are LNHNV and YYDKDF (reference sequence). The CDR3 covers 14 residues. The CDR3 bases are TGTGCCACCAGCAGGGCATCAGGGCCCTATGGCTACACCTTC. As protein: CATSRASGPYGYTF.

A few counts support this clonotype. This chain connects TRBV29-1 to TRBJ2-7, with 12 nucleotides matching TRBD1. This CDR3 contains 16 residues. Trimming removed 2 bases from V and 6 bases from J; junction bases left unmatched: 11. Germline assignment: CDR1 SQVTM and CDR2 ANQGSEA. CDR3 DNA: TGCAGCGTTGAAACCTATGGGGGGACAGGGGGCGGCGAGCAGTACTTC. As protein: CSVETYGGTGGGEQYF.